These 4 T cell receptor beta chains were all obtained from the same sample, sequenced in a study of blood T cell repertoires in COVID-19. The table came from immunoSEQ multiplex PCR; TCRdb's copy has only in-frame clones and leaves some out. The profile shows under 200,000 clones, approximately 90% of them singletons. The sequenced sample consisted of PBMCs or T cells enriched from blood (not recorded which). The receptors come from a woman aged 35 to 49 in a cohort exposed to, infected with or recovered from COVID-19 (not recorded which).

This clone was counted a single time. The chain employs TRBV7-9 and TRBJ2-6; D ambiguous. Germline V gene data show CDR1 as SEHNR and CDR2 as FQNEAQ (reference sequence). Trimming removed 5 bases from V and 3 bases from J, with 11 bases in between. CDR3 length: 15 residues. DNA of the CDR3: TGTGCCAGCAGCACGCCCCCCGGTGGGGCCAACGTCCTGACTTTC. Its protein product is CASSTPPGGANVLTF.

The chain combines TRBV12-3 or TRBV12-4 with TRBJ2-5; TRBD2 is a possible D gene (7 bases). V was trimmed by 8 bases and J by 7 bases, leaving 14 bases between them. CDR3 length: 12 residues. DNA of the CDR3: TGTGCCAGCTCTTCGGGGGGCGTGACCCAGTACTTC. Protein product: CASSSGGVTQYF.

The chain recombines TRBV6-5 with TRBJ1-3, with D possibly matching TRBD1 (6 bases). The CDR3 is 14 amino acids. CDR1 is MNHEY, CDR2 SVGAGI, per germline. The germline V and J ends were trimmed by 6 bases and 4 bases, with 13 bases remaining between them. CDR3 in amino acids: CASRMQGQGNTIYF. The CDR3 DNA reads as TGTGCCAGCAGGATGCAGGGGCAGGGAAACACCATATATTTT.

This chain connects TRBV5-1 to TRBJ2-1, with 11 positions matching TRBD2. CDR1 and CDR2 (germline): SGHRS, YFSETQ. The CDR3 is 15 residues long. J lost 4 bases, V lost 5 bases, and 5 bases had no gene match. CDR3 sequence: CASRDGTSGYNEQFF. CDR3 DNA: TGCGCCAGCAGGGACGGGACTAGCGGTTACAATGAGCAGTTCTTC.